Presented here are 24 T cell receptor beta chains from one specimen sequenced in a study of T cell responses to AZD1222 COVID-19 vaccine. Using immunoSEQ multiplex PCR, the repertoire was profiled, and TCRdb retains in-frame clones only, with some absent. The data show more than 140,000 clones, 90% to 95% seen once. This specimen was peripheral blood, taken on day 0 of MenACWY control vaccination. These receptors all come from an adult in good health.

The chain employs TRBV18 and TRBJ2-1; D is unclear. This CDR3 spans 15 amino acids. CDR1 and CDR2 from the germline V gene are KGHSH and LQKENI. V shed 0 bases and J shed 9 bases, with 15 bases lying between them. For the CDR3, the DNA is TGTGCCAGCTCACCACCCGACTGGCCCGTGAGTGAGCAGTTCTTC. This sequence encodes CASSPPDWPVSEQFF.

The V call is TRBV4-3, the J call TRBJ1-5; the D gene is possibly TRBD1 (6 bases). This CDR3 has 15 amino acids. Between the trimmed V and J ends, which lost 0 bases and 3 bases, there was a span of 9 bases. Germline V gives CDR1 LGHNA, CDR2 YSLEER. CDR3: CASSQDLGANQPQHF. CDR3 in DNA: TGCGCCAGCAGCCAAGATTTGGGGGCCAATCAGCCCCAGCATTTT.

This clone has more than one count but fewer than ten. The chain employs TRBV28 and TRBJ2-3; 8 nucleotides align to TRBD1. Germline values: CDR1 MDHEN, CDR2 SYDVKM. The CDR3 is made up of 15 amino acids. Losses at the gene ends were 7 bases for V and 2 bases for J; bases not matched to a gene: 8. The CDR3 DNA sequence: TGTGCCAGCAAGGGTGAGGACAGGGTCACAGATACGCAGTATTTT. Its protein product is CASKGEDRVTDTQYF.

J is TRBJ2-3 and V is TRBV10-2, with D possibly matching TRBD1 (6 bases). Germline loops: CDR1 WSHSY, CDR2 SAAADI. The V end was cut by 8 bases, the J end by 3 bases, with 12 bases between. The CDR3 is 13 residues long. As DNA, the CDR3 is TGCGCCAGCGACCAGGGGCCGACAGATACGCAGTATTTT. It translates to CASDQGPTDTQYF.

The chain uses TRBV27 and TRBJ2-7; 12 positions match TRBD2. CDR3 size: 16 residues. Looked up from germline, CDR1 is MNHEY and CDR2 is SMNVEV (reference sequence). Trimming took 7 bases from V and 2 from J; bases not matched to a gene: 9. CDR3 in amino acids: CASTDLLAGGPYEQYF. The CDR3 nucleotides read TGTGCCAGCACCGATTTACTAGCGGGAGGACCCTACGAGCAGTACTTC.

Only one count was recorded for this clone. V and J are TRBV28 and TRBJ2-1; 7 bases match TRBD1. This CDR3 comprises 15 residues. Trimming took 6 bases from V and 6 from J; bases not matched to a gene: 11. CDR1 MDHEN and CDR2 SYDVKM come from the germline V gene. The CDR3 DNA reads TGTGCCAGCAGAAAGACAGGGTCCTGGGTCAATGAGCAGTTCTTC. It yields the protein CASRKTGSWVNEQFF.

The sample holds one count of this clone. The V call is TRBV15, the J call TRBJ2-7; D gene ambiguous. The CDR3 extends over 11 amino acids. Germline CDR1 reads LNHNV; CDR2 reads YYDKDF (reference sequence). Deletions cut 2 bases from V and 6 bases from J, with 5 bases between. In DNA form, the CDR3 reads TGTGCCACCAGCAGACTCTCCGAGCAGTACTTC. Translating it yields CATSRLSEQYF.

The chain recombines TRBV2 with TRBJ1-2; D remains ambiguous. This CDR3 is 16 amino acids long. CDR1 and CDR2 (germline): SNHLY, FYNNEI. V dropped 5 bases and J dropped 4 bases, with 20 bases sitting between them. The CDR3 region has the DNA TGTGCCAGCAGTCAAGGAAATTACCGATGGACCTATGGCTACACCTTC. It is translated as CASSQGNYRWTYGYTF. Based on the CDR3 plus reference TRBV2 and TRBJ1-2, the full variable domain is EPEVTQTPSHQVTQMGQEVILRCVPISNHLYFYWYRQILGQKVEFLVSFYNNEISEKSEIFDDQFSVERPDGSNFTLKIRSTKLEDSAMYFCASSQGNYRWTYGYTFGSGTRLTVV.

V usage is TRBV29-1 and J usage is TRBJ2-2; a weak D match, TRBD1 (5 bases). In germline, CDR1 is SQVTM, CDR2 ANQGSEA. V dropped 7 bases and J dropped 4 bases, with 13 bases sitting between them. This CDR3 is built from 13 residues. The CDR3 loop is CSGPDRPTGELFF. The CDR3 DNA follows: TGCAGCGGCCCTGACAGACCCACCGGGGAGCTGTTTTTT.

The DNA for the CDR3 is TGTGCCAGCAGCGAGGGGCTAGCGGGAGATGTAACCTACAATGAGCAGTTCTTC. Translating gives CASSEGLAGDVTYNEQFF. This sequence joins TRBV9 and TRBJ2-1; 10 bases align to TRBD2. Germline trimming cut 3 bases from V and 2 bases from J; bases unmatched to any gene: 11. The CDR3 covers 18 residues. Per the germline V gene, CDR1 is SGDLS and CDR2 is YYNGEE.

The chain uses TRBV3-1 (or the pseudogene TRBV3-2) and TRBJ1-2; a possible D gene is TRBD1 (6 bases). V shed 5 bases and J shed 6 bases, with 19 bases lying between them. Looked up from germline, CDR1 is LGHDT and CDR2 is YNNKEL (reference sequence). The CDR3 runs to 15 residues. This CDR3 reads CASSAIVGGGNGYTF. CDR3 nucleotide sequence: TGTGCCAGCAGCGCAATTGTCGGAGGGGGAAATGGCTACACCTTC.

This sequence joins TRBV7-3 and TRBJ2-2; D remains ambiguous. Trimming took 3 bases from V and 4 from J, leaving 21 bases between them. Germline V CDR1 and CDR2: SGHTA, FQGTGA. The CDR3 is made up of 18 amino acids. CDR3 loop: CASSLGGIRVGGTGELFF. Written as DNA, the CDR3 is TGTGCCAGCAGCTTGGGTGGGATAAGGGTCGGTGGCACCGGGGAGCTGTTTTTT.

In this sample, this clone turned up once. For the CDR3, the DNA is TGTGCCAGCAGCCTCCCGAGGGAGACCCAGTACTTC. Protein sequence: CASSLPRETQYF. The J gene is TRBJ2-5, the V gene TRBV9; D is unresolved. The CDR3 is 12 residues long. V lost 4 bases to trimming and J lost 5 bases, with 9 bases between them. CDR1 SGDLS and CDR2 YYNGEE come from the germline V gene. Complete variable domain (other parts from reference TRBV9 and TRBJ2-5): DSGVTQTPKHLITATGQRVTLRCSPRSGDLSVYWYQQSLDQGLQFLIQYYNGEERAKGNILERFSAQQFPDLHSELNLSSLELGDSALYFCASSLPRETQYFGPGTRLLVL.

V is TRBV7-9 and J is TRBJ2-7; no definite D call. V was pared by 6 bases and J by 7 bases, with 10 bases between. Germline V lookup: CDR1 SEHNR, CDR2 FQNEAQ (reference sequence). The CDR3 contains 11 residues. CDR3 DNA: TGTGCCAGCAGGAACCTCGGTGAGCAGTACTTC. This encodes CASRNLGEQYF.

V gene TRBV1 combines with J gene TRBJ1-1; the table's D call, TRBD1, has no DNA check behind it. TRBV1 is labeled a pseudogene. This CDR3 region has 12 residues. This CDR3 is CTSSRTTDEAFF. CDR3 coding DNA: TGCACCAGCAGCCGGACGACAGATGAAGCTTTCTTT.

The chain is built from TRBV4-3 and TRBJ1-1, with 7 bases lining up with TRBD1. In germline, CDR1 is LGHNA, CDR2 YSLEER. The CDR3 is made up of 16 amino acids. J gave up 1 base and V 1 base, and 6 bases lay outside the gene matches. Written as DNA, the CDR3 is TGCGCCAGCAGCCAAGGTATCGGACAGGCGAACACTGAAGCTTTCTTT. The encoded protein is CASSQGIGQANTEAFF.

This clone was recorded only once. The rearrangement joins TRBV6-5 to TRBJ2-7; 15 bases are a match to TRBD2. Germline loops: CDR1 MNHEY, CDR2 SVGAGI. The CDR3 contains 15 residues. V shed 4 bases, J shed 6 bases, and the junction held 4 bases outside the gene matches. This chain's CDR3 is CASSSSGLAGGEQYF. The CDR3 region has the DNA TGTGCCAGCAGTTCCTCGGGACTAGCGGGAGGCGAGCAGTACTTC.

The genes are TRBV27 and TRBJ1-3; 9 nucleotides align to TRBD1. J was trimmed by 0 bases and V by 5 bases; bases with no gene match: 5. CDR3 length: 16 amino acids. Germline V CDR1 and CDR2: MNHEY, SMNVEV (reference sequence). CDR3 in amino acids: CASSMTGGFSGNTIYF. For the CDR3, the DNA is TGTGCCAGCAGTATGACAGGGGGGTTCTCTGGAAACACCATATATTTT.

This rearrangement joins TRBV7-9 to TRBJ2-5; D possibly matches TRBD1 or TRBD2 (5 bases each). This CDR3 region has 15 residues. Trimming shortened V by 1 base and J by 6 bases, and 15 bases separated the two germline ends. The V gene's germline CDR1 is SEHNR and CDR2 FQNEAQ (reference sequence). DNA for the CDR3: TGTGCCAGCAGCTTAGAGGGGACCCCTTCGAAGACCCAGTACTTC. Translating gives CASSLEGTPSKTQYF.

The rearrangement joins TRBV19 to TRBJ2-3, with a weak D call TRBD2 (5 bases). V lost 3 bases to trimming and J lost 2 bases, with 9 bases between them. Germline V gene data show CDR1 as LNHDA and CDR2 as SQIVND (reference sequence). The CDR3 runs 14 residues. CDR3 in amino acids: CASSIPGFTDTQYF. The CDR3 region has the DNA TGTGCCAGTAGTATCCCGGGATTCACAGATACGCAGTATTTT.

J is TRBJ2-7 and V is TRBV7-2; D gene uncertain. The CDR3 loop spans 15 amino acids. The germline V gene has CDR1 SGHTA and CDR2 FQGNSA. V was cut by 7 bases and J by 2 bases, with 18 bases left in between. The chain's CDR3 is CASTPPGRSTYEQYF. CDR3 coding DNA: TGTGCCAGCACTCCCCCCGGGCGGAGTACCTACGAGCAGTACTTC.

DNA of the CDR3: TGCGCCAGCAGCCAAGTTCTTTCCCGGACAAACACTGAAGCTTTCTTT. This sequence encodes CASSQVLSRTNTEAFF. The chain has TRBV4-1 and TRBJ1-1; tentative D call: TRBD1 (5 bases). V was clipped by 1 base and J by 2 bases, with 14 bases between them. CDR1 and CDR2 (germline): MGHRA, YSYEKL. CDR3 size: 16 residues.

This clone was observed a single time. This chain uses TRBV2 with TRBJ2-2, with 10 positions matching TRBD1. V gave up 6 bases and J gave up 4 bases; unmatched junction bases: 5. The length of the CDR3 is 15 residues. CDR1 and CDR2 (germline): SNHLY, FYNNEI. DNA for the CDR3: TGTGCCAGCAGCCCGGACAGGGGGTTCACCGGGGAGCTGTTTTTT. It yields the protein CASSPDRGFTGELFF.

This clone was found once. CDR3 region: CASSSRTGLHGYTF. The CDR3 coding sequence is TGTGCCAGCAGCTCACGGACAGGGTTGCATGGCTACACCTTC. V usage is TRBV7-9 and J usage is TRBJ1-2, with 8 bases aligning to TRBD1. The V segment lost 4 bases and the J segment 6 bases; nucleotides outside the gene matches: 7. This CDR3 spans 14 amino acids. In germline, CDR1 is SEHNR, CDR2 FQNEAQ (reference sequence). Based on the CDR3 plus reference TRBV7-9 and TRBJ1-2, the full variable domain is DTGVSQNPRHKITKRGQNVTFRCDPISEHNRLYWYRQTLGQGPEFLTYFQNEAQLEKSRLLSDRFSAERPKGSFSTLEIQRTEQGDSAMYLCASSSRTGLHGYTFGSGTRLTVV.